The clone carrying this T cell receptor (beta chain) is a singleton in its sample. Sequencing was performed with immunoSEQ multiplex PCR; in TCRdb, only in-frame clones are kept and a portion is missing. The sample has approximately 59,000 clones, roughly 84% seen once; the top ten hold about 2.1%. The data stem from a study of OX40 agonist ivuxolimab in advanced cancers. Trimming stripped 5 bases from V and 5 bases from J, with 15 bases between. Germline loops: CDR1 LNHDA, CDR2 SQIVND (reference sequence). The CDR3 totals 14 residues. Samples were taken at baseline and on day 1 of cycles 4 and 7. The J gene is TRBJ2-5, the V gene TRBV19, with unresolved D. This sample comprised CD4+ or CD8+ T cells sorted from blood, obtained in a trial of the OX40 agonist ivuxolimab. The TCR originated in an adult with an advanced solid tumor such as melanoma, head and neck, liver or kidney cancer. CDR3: CASSEGRMDETQYF. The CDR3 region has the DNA TGTGCCAGTAGTGAAGGACGGATGGACGAGACCCAGTACTTC.